These 5 T cell receptor beta chains share one sample of origin, sequenced in a study of cytomegalovirus exposure and HLA in healthy donors. The PCR contained 60 Vbeta and 13 Jbeta primers. Sequencing was performed with immunoSEQ multiplex PCR; in TCRdb, only in-frame clones are kept and a portion is missing. The sample has 150,000 to 250,000 clones, 85% seen once. Material: PBMCs. All receptors derive from a woman in her 50s in good health and CMV-seronegative.

The CDR3 nucleotides are TGTGCCACACTAGCGGGAGCCCTCGGCACCGGGGAGCTGTTTTTT. Translated, it gives CATLAGALGTGELFF. The V call is TRBV10-3, the J call TRBJ2-2, with TRBD2 matching 11 bases. The CDR3 consists of 15 residues. V lost 10 bases to trimming and J lost 4 bases; unmatched junction nucleotides: 8. From germline, CDR1 is ENHRY and CDR2 SYGVKD.

The genes are TRBV9 and TRBJ1-4; no definite D call. The CDR3 totals 10 residues. Trimming took off 10 bases at V and 5 bases at J, with 6 bases between the two ends. Germline CDR1 and CDR2: SGDLS and YYNGEE. CDR3 coding DNA: TGTGCCCATCCAAATGAAAAACTGTTTTTT. It is translated as CAHPNEKLFF.

V is TRBV7-2 and J is TRBJ2-3; 11 positions match TRBD2. V shed 2 bases, J shed 6 bases, and the junction held 10 bases outside the gene matches. This CDR3 contains 17 residues. Germline V gene data show CDR1 as SGHTA and CDR2 as FQGNSA. The CDR3 region has the DNA TGTGCCAGCAGCTTAAAGGCTTTAGCGGGAGGGGCCGATACGCAGTATTTT. It is translated as CASSLKALAGGADTQYF.

This clone occurred once. The chain couples TRBV15 to TRBJ2-3; 10 bases map to TRBD2. Germline V CDR1 and CDR2: LNHNV, YYDKDF (reference sequence). This CDR3 has 17 residues. Trimming cost V 0 bases and J 2 bases; bases outside gene matches: 5. The CDR3 DNA is TGTGCCACCAGCAGAGATTATACTAGCGGGAACACAGATACGCAGTATTTT. Its translation: CATSRDYTSGNTDTQYF.

The chain has TRBV4-1 and TRBJ2-3; D perhaps matches TRBD2 (5 bases). V was shortened by 1 base and J by 1 base, with 15 bases between the two germline ends. Germline CDR1 and CDR2: MGHRA and YSYEKL. This CDR3 comprises 17 residues. The CDR3 DNA reads as TGCGCCAGCAGCCAAGCGGGTAGGCGGGTGGGCACAGATACGCAGTATTTT. Translating gives CASSQAGRRVGTDTQYF.